The clone carrying this TCR beta chain was seen more than once but under ten times. TCRdb itself ran the PCR reads through MiXCR, one entry per CDR3 protein. The sample has over 10,000 distinct CDR3 sequences; roughly 58% are singletons. CDR1 and CDR2 from the germline V gene are MNHNS and SASEGT. After removal of 3 bases from V and 2 bases from J, the junction contained 1 base not matched to a gene. The CDR3 length is 15 residues. This specimen comes from a study of tumor-infiltrating lymphocytes in oesophageal squamous cell carcinoma. The V and J genes are TRBV6-1 and TRBJ2-6, with 7 bases that match TRBD2. This receptor was taken from a female donor with esophageal squamous cell carcinoma. Sequences were obtained from esophageal tumor tissue. DNA for the CDR3: TGTGCCAGCAGTGAGAGCGGGGCTGGGGCCAACGTCCTGACTTTC. Residues: CASSESGAGANVLTF.